These T cell receptor beta chains were read from a single sample in a study of OX40 agonist ivuxolimab in advanced cancers. Only in-frame clones appear in the TCRdb table, and some are missing; sequencing was by immunoSEQ multiplex PCR. The sample has 60,000 to 75,000 clones, 91% seen once. Source: CD4+ or CD8+ T cells sorted from blood, taken in a trial of the OX40 agonist ivuxolimab. The receptors come from an adult with an advanced solid tumor such as melanoma, head and neck, liver or kidney cancer. Both conserved end residues are part of each CDR3. A D gene is named only where the DNA matches it firmly. The size field is filled for only some rows; it gives once, few, many or a size class.

v_call: TRBV7-2; clone_size: -; j_call: TRBJ2-5; d_call: TRBD2; cdr3_aa: CASSLSAASGRAAQETQYF; cdr3_nt: TGTGCCAGCAGCTTATCGGCCGCGAGCGGGAGGGCCGCCCAAGAGACCCAGTACTTC
v_call: TRBV5-1; clone_size: once; j_call: TRBJ2-7; d_call: TRBD2; cdr3_aa: CASSPASGSSGIYEQYF; cdr3_nt: TGCGCCAGCAGCCCCGCATCTGGTTCTAGCGGAATCTACGAGCAGTACTTC
v_call: TRBV18; clone_size: -; j_call: TRBJ1-2; d_call: -; cdr3_aa: CASSPLGGPDYGYTF; cdr3_nt: TGTGCCAGCTCACCACTAGGGGGGCCAGACTATGGCTACACCTTC
v_call: TRBV9; clone_size: -; j_call: TRBJ2-1; d_call: TRBD1; cdr3_aa: CASSVSAGGDEQFF; cdr3_nt: TGTGCCAGCAGCGTTTCGGCAGGGGGCGATGAGCAGTTCTTC
v_call: TRBV28; clone_size: -; j_call: TRBJ1-5; d_call: -; cdr3_aa: CASSVGQGKVGQPQHF; cdr3_nt: TGTGCCAGCAGTGTAGGGCAGGGAAAAGTTGGTCAGCCCCAGCATTTT
v_call: TRBV14; clone_size: -; j_call: TRBJ1-6; d_call: TRBD1; cdr3_aa: CASRKGASYNSPLHF; cdr3_nt: TGTGCCAGCAGGAAGGGGGCCTCCTATAATTCACCCCTCCACTTT
v_call: TRBV7-2; clone_size: -; j_call: TRBJ2-3; d_call: -; cdr3_aa: CASSLRLTDTQYF; cdr3_nt: TGTGCCAGCAGCTTAAGGCTCACAGATACGCAGTATTTT
v_call: TRBV4-1; clone_size: -; j_call: TRBJ2-3; d_call: -; cdr3_aa: CASSQGIQSSTDTQYF; cdr3_nt: TGCGCCAGCAGCCAAGGGATACAGTCTAGCACAGATACGCAGTATTTT
v_call: TRBV28; clone_size: -; j_call: TRBJ1-4; d_call: TRBD1; cdr3_aa: CASSSAGTGWNEKLFF; cdr3_nt: TGTGCCAGCAGTTCCGCTGGGACAGGATGGAATGAAAAACTGTTTTTT
v_call: TRBV5-4; clone_size: -; j_call: TRBJ2-3; d_call: TRBD2; cdr3_aa: CASSHGTSGTDTQYF; cdr3_nt: TGTGCCAGCAGCCACGGGACTAGCGGCACAGATACGCAGTATTTT
v_call: TRBV15; clone_size: once; j_call: TRBJ2-3; d_call: TRBD2; cdr3_aa: CATSRALAGDVTDTQYF; cdr3_nt: TGTGCCACCAGCAGAGCTTTAGCGGGAGACGTCACAGATACGCAGTATTTT
v_call: TRBV25-1; clone_size: -; j_call: TRBJ1-4; d_call: TRBD1; cdr3_aa: CASSAGQGRAEKLFF; cdr3_nt: TGTGCCAGCAGTGCCGGACAGGGTAGGGCCGAAAAACTGTTTTTT
v_call: TRBV6-6; clone_size: -; j_call: TRBJ1-1; d_call: -; cdr3_aa: CASSLTGQWAFF; cdr3_nt: TGTGCCAGCAGTTTAACGGGGCAGTGGGCTTTCTTT
v_call: TRBV5-1; clone_size: -; j_call: TRBJ2-2; d_call: -; cdr3_aa: CASTQLPNTGELFF; cdr3_nt: TGCGCCAGCACCCAACTACCGAACACCGGGGAGCTGTTTTTT
v_call: TRBV18; clone_size: -; j_call: TRBJ2-3; d_call: -; cdr3_aa: CASSPGHIDTQYF; cdr3_nt: TGTGCCAGCTCACCAGGACACATCGATACGCAGTATTTT
v_call: TRBV2; clone_size: -; j_call: TRBJ2-2; d_call: -; cdr3_aa: CASTDTRTGELFF; cdr3_nt: TGTGCCAGCACTGACACCCGCACCGGGGAGCTGTTTTTT
v_call: TRBV19; clone_size: few; j_call: TRBJ1-5; d_call: -; cdr3_aa: CASRGKGNQPQHF; cdr3_nt: TGTGCCAGTAGGGGGAAGGGCAATCAGCCCCAGCATTTT
v_call: TRBV14; clone_size: few; j_call: TRBJ2-5; d_call: -; cdr3_aa: CASSQAGRETQYF; cdr3_nt: TGTGCCAGCAGCCAAGCCGGTCGAGAGACCCAGTACTTC
v_call: TRBV19; clone_size: -; j_call: TRBJ2-1; d_call: TRBD2; cdr3_aa: CASSGIPGLAEYNEQFF; cdr3_nt: TGTGCCAGTAGTGGAATTCCGGGACTAGCGGAATACAATGAGCAGTTCTTC
v_call: TRBV28; clone_size: -; j_call: TRBJ2-3; d_call: -; cdr3_aa: CASSRDRGDTQYF; cdr3_nt: TGTGCCAGCAGTCGTGACCGGGGAGATACGCAGTATTTT
v_call: TRBV29-1; clone_size: -; j_call: TRBJ1-5; d_call: -; cdr3_aa: CSVGDHGGNQPQHF; cdr3_nt: TGCAGCGTGGGGGACCACGGGGGTAATCAGCCCCAGCATTTT
v_call: TRBV5-5; clone_size: -; j_call: TRBJ2-3; d_call: -; cdr3_aa: CASSFMRDTQYF; cdr3_nt: TGTGCCAGCAGCTTTATGAGAGATACGCAGTATTTT
v_call: TRBV27; clone_size: -; j_call: TRBJ2-5; d_call: -; cdr3_aa: CASRARWKETQYF; cdr3_nt: TGTGCCAGCAGGGCCCGGTGGAAAGAGACCCAGTACTTC
v_call: TRBV25-1; clone_size: -; j_call: TRBJ1-4; d_call: TRBD1; cdr3_aa: CASRPGQGANEKLFF; cdr3_nt: TGTGCCAGCCGCCCCGGACAGGGGGCAAATGAAAAACTGTTTTTT
v_call: TRBV5-8; clone_size: -; j_call: TRBJ1-1; d_call: -; cdr3_aa: CASSFYTEAFF; cdr3_nt: TGTGCCAGCAGCTTTTACACTGAAGCTTTCTTT
v_call: TRBV5-1; clone_size: -; j_call: TRBJ1-5; d_call: -; cdr3_aa: CASSLAGVGQPQHF; cdr3_nt: TGCGCCAGCAGCTTGGCAGGGGTCGGTCAGCCCCAGCATTTT
v_call: TRBV29-1; clone_size: -; j_call: TRBJ1-4; d_call: -; cdr3_aa: CSVVGRVTNEKLFF; cdr3_nt: TGCAGCGTTGTGGGGAGGGTAACTAATGAAAAACTGTTTTTT
v_call: TRBV7-3; clone_size: once; j_call: TRBJ2-6; d_call: -; cdr3_aa: CASSLIPGALSGANVLTF; cdr3_nt: TGTGCCAGCAGCTTAATCCCAGGGGCCCTCTCTGGGGCCAACGTCCTGACTTTC
v_call: TRBV7-8; clone_size: -; j_call: TRBJ1-1; d_call: -; cdr3_aa: CASSTRDPGLNTEAFF; cdr3_nt: TGTGCCAGCAGCACCCGGGACCCGGGATTGAACACTGAAGCTTTCTTT
v_call: TRBV19; clone_size: -; j_call: TRBJ2-7; d_call: -; cdr3_aa: CASRGVYEQYF; cdr3_nt: TGTGCCAGTAGGGGGGTCTACGAGCAGTACTTC
v_call: TRBV18; clone_size: -; j_call: TRBJ2-6; d_call: -; cdr3_aa: CASSPGSGANVLTF; cdr3_nt: TGTGCCAGCTCACCAGGGTCTGGGGCCAACGTCCTGACTTTC
v_call: TRBV6-6; clone_size: once; j_call: TRBJ1-6; d_call: -; cdr3_aa: CASSPSLVLHF; cdr3_nt: TGTGCCAGCAGTCCCAGTTTGGTCCTCCACTTT
v_call: TRBV5-8; clone_size: -; j_call: TRBJ2-5; d_call: -; cdr3_aa: CASSLFFGKKGETQYF; cdr3_nt: -
v_call: TRBV18; clone_size: -; j_call: TRBJ2-5; d_call: TRBD2; cdr3_aa: CASSSRLAQETQYF; cdr3_nt: TGTGCCAGCTCATCCAGACTAGCGCAAGAGACCCAGTACTTC
v_call: TRBV13; clone_size: few; j_call: TRBJ2-5; d_call: -; cdr3_aa: CASSHRTRRLQETQYF; cdr3_nt: TGTGCCAGCAGCCACAGGACCCGAAGATTACAAGAGACCCAGTACTTC
v_call: TRBV18; clone_size: -; j_call: TRBJ2-3; d_call: TRBD1; cdr3_aa: CASSPPGQGIRDTQYF; cdr3_nt: TGTGCCAGCTCACCCCCGGGACAGGGGATTCGGGATACGCAGTATTTT
v_call: TRBV20-1; clone_size: -; j_call: TRBJ1-1; d_call: -; cdr3_aa: CSANVNTEAFF; cdr3_nt: TGCAGTGCTAACGTTAACACTGAAGCTTTCTTT
v_call: TRBV7-9; clone_size: -; j_call: TRBJ1-4; d_call: -; cdr3_aa: CASSPRDHYEKLFF; cdr3_nt: TGTGCCAGCAGCCCCCGGGACCACTATGAAAAACTGTTTTTT
v_call: TRBV29-1; clone_size: -; j_call: TRBJ1-2; d_call: -; cdr3_aa: CSVFGGLYGYTF; cdr3_nt: TGCAGCGTTTTTGGGGGCCTCTATGGCTACACCTTC
v_call: TRBV7-3; clone_size: -; j_call: TRBJ2-7; d_call: TRBD2; cdr3_aa: CASSSSGRGSYEQYF; cdr3_nt: TGTGCCAGCAGCTCTAGCGGGAGAGGGTCCTACGAGCAGTACTTC
v_call: TRBV27; clone_size: -; j_call: TRBJ1-4; d_call: -; cdr3_aa: CASIADRFNEKLFF; cdr3_nt: TGTGCCAGCATAGCGGACAGATTTAATGAAAAACTGTTTTTT
v_call: TRBV6-1; clone_size: -; j_call: TRBJ2-3; d_call: -; cdr3_aa: CASSLSDTQYF; cdr3_nt: TGTGCCAGCAGTTTGTCAGATACGCAGTATTTT
v_call: TRBV5-1; clone_size: once; j_call: TRBJ2-2; d_call: TRBD1; cdr3_aa: CASSLRSGGPGELFF; cdr3_nt: TGCGCCAGCAGCTTGAGGTCAGGGGGCCCCGGGGAGCTGTTTTTT
v_call: TRBV5-1; clone_size: -; j_call: TRBJ2-2; d_call: -; cdr3_aa: CASSRGWELAGELFF; cdr3_nt: TGCGCCAGCTCACGCGGGTGGGAATTAGCCGGGGAGCTGTTTTTT
v_call: TRBV25-1; clone_size: -; j_call: TRBJ2-1; d_call: -; cdr3_aa: CASREGGIKGYNEQFF; cdr3_nt: TGTGCCAGCAGGGAAGGTGGAATCAAAGGTTACAATGAGCAGTTCTTC
v_call: TRBV2; clone_size: -; j_call: TRBJ2-3; d_call: -; cdr3_aa: CASSFLSTDTQYF; cdr3_nt: TGTGCCAGCAGTTTTCTCAGCACAGATACGCAGTATTTT
v_call: TRBV5-4; clone_size: once; j_call: TRBJ2-5; d_call: -; cdr3_aa: CASSARRGQGETQYF; cdr3_nt: TGTGCCAGCAGCGCCCGCAGGGGCCAGGGGGAGACCCAGTACTTC
v_call: TRBV7-2; clone_size: -; j_call: TRBJ2-3; d_call: -; cdr3_aa: CASSLAGSSTDTQYF; cdr3_nt: TGTGCCAGCAGCTTAGCGGGTTCTAGCACAGATACGCAGTATTTT
v_call: TRBV7-8; clone_size: few; j_call: TRBJ2-6; d_call: -; cdr3_aa: CASSSRGLRANVLTF; cdr3_nt: TGTGCCAGCAGCTCCAGGGGTCTGAGGGCCAACGTCCTGACTTTC
v_call: TRBV10-1; clone_size: -; j_call: TRBJ2-7; d_call: TRBD2; cdr3_aa: CASSEFGTSGGEQYF; cdr3_nt: TGCGCCAGCAGTGAGTTTGGGACTAGCGGCGGGGAGCAGTACTTC
v_call: TRBV28; clone_size: -; j_call: TRBJ2-3; d_call: -; cdr3_aa: CASQGAGEDTQYF; cdr3_nt: TGTGCCAGCCAAGGGGCGGGTGAAGATACGCAGTATTTT
v_call: TRBV7-9; clone_size: -; j_call: TRBJ2-1; d_call: -; cdr3_aa: CASSGKRERTYNEQFF; cdr3_nt: TGTGCCAGCAGTGGGAAAAGGGAGCGGACCTACAATGAGCAGTTCTTC
v_call: TRBV7-9; clone_size: -; j_call: TRBJ2-7; d_call: -; cdr3_aa: CAIIWSSYEQYF; cdr3_nt: TGTGCCATTATTTGGAGCTCCTACGAGCAGTACTTC
v_call: TRBV28; clone_size: -; j_call: TRBJ2-2; d_call: TRBD2; cdr3_aa: CASMREYGELFF; cdr3_nt: TGTGCCAGCATGCGGGAGTACGGGGAGCTGTTTTTT